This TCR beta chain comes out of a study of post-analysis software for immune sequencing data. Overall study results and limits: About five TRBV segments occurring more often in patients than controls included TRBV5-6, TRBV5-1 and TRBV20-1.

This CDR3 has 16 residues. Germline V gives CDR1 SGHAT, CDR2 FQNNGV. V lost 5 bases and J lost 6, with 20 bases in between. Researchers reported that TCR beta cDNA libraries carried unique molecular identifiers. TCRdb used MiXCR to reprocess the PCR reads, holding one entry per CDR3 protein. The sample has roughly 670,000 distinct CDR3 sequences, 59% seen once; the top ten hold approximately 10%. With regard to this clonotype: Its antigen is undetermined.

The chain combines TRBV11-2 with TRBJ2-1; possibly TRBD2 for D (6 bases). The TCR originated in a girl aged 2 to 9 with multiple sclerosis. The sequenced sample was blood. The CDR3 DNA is TGTGCCAGCAGCATACCCTCCCTGGGACTTCTCAATGAGCAGTTCTTC. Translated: CASSIPSLGLLNEQFF.